This entry features one TCR beta chain sequence. This sample is part of a study of blood T cell repertoires in COVID-19. Study background: From T cells, B-cell-depleted T cells, or PBMCs came the material, which was cDNA or gDNA.

Deletions cut 5 bases from V and 3 bases from J, with 8 bases between. The V gene's germline CDR1 is SSHAT and CDR2 FNYEAQ (reference sequence). This CDR3 contains 13 residues. In the study's own analysis: Estimated nucleated cell counts came from reference gene primer amplification. Data came from immunoSEQ multiplex PCR; TCRdb stores just in-frame clones and leaves some out. V, J and clone size derive from that table, while D and trimming were established from the DNA sequence. The sample lists 150,000 to 200,000 clones, 80% to 90% seen once, with under 9.5% in the top ten. The origin of this receptor is a man aged 50-60 years with active or convalescent COVID-19. The sample consisted of peripheral blood. The gene calls are TRBV7-7 and TRBJ1-5; no reliable D call. CDR3 in amino acids: CASSQGLNQPQHF. CDR3 nucleotide sequence: TGTGCCAGCAGCCAAGGACTCAATCAGCCCCAGCATTTT.